Listed below are T cell receptor beta chains from one sample, sequenced in a study of CD8 T cells in Susac syndrome. TCRdb re-called the immunoSEQ multiplex PCR reads with MiXCR, one entry per CDR3 protein. The sample lists tens of thousands of distinct CDR3 sequences; roughly 91% were seen once. The sequenced material came from CD8+ T cells from PBMCs. These receptors all come from a human donor with multiple sclerosis. Each CDR3 is given with its conserved first and last residue. The D gene is left open where the match is weak. Expanded clones are given a class, and other clones once, few, many or no size at all.

v_call	j_call	d_call	clone_size	cdr3_aa	cdr3_nt
TRBV2	TRBJ1-5	TRBD1	NA	CASTWTGGLNQPQHF	TGTGCCAGCACTTGGACAGGGGGCTTAAATCAGCCCCAGCATTTT
TRBV7-9	TRBJ2-7	TRBD1	few	CASSPGQGHEQYF	TGTGCCAGCAGCCCGGGACAGGGCCACGAGCAGTACTTC
TRBV12-3/TRBV12-4	TRBJ2-1	NA	NA	CASSPPGTGPLRGEQFF	TGTGCCAGCAGCCCTCCCGGCACGGGACCCCTCCGCGGTGAGCAGTTCTTC
TRBV9	TRBJ2-3	TRBD1	once	CASSVDKDRPSTDTQYF	TGTGCCAGCAGCGTAGACAAGGACAGGCCGAGCACAGATACGCAGTATTTT
TRBV12-3/TRBV12-4	TRBJ2-7	TRBD2	NA	CASSFGPELGTSGTYEQYF	TGTGCCAGCAGTTTTGGACCGGAACTCGGGACTAGCGGAACCTACGAGCAGTACTTC
TRBV4-1	TRBJ2-3	NA	NA	CASSQAVSFTDTQYF	TGCGCCAGCAGCCAAGCGGTCTCGTTTACAGATACGCAGTATTTT
TRBV12-3/TRBV12-4	TRBJ2-7	NA	few	CASSPQGTWAYEQYF	TGTGCCAGCAGTCCGCAGGGTACCTGGGCCTACGAGCAGTACTTC
TRBV4-3	TRBJ2-2	NA	NA	CASSQTRGNTGELFF	TGCGCCAGCAGCCAGACCAGGGGGAACACCGGGGAGCTGTTTTTT
TRBV7-3	TRBJ1-1	NA	NA	CASSLLTGTEAFF	TGTGCCAGCAGCTTATTGACAGGCACTGAAGCTTTCTTT
TRBV6-6	TRBJ2-7	TRBD2	NA	CASGGREGQGEQYF	TGTGCCAGCGGTGGGCGGGAGGGCCAGGGCGAGCAGTACTTC
TRBV4-3	TRBJ2-7	TRBD1	NA	CASSQEGQGAPEQYF	TGCGCCAGCAGCCAAGAGGGACAGGGGGCTCCCGAGCAGTACTTC
TRBV20-1	TRBJ2-3	TRBD1	NA	CSARASSTGDLRSDTQYF	TGCAGTGCTAGAGCCTCCTCGACAGGGGACCTTCGATCAGATACGCAGTATTTT
TRBV27	TRBJ1-2	TRBD1	once	CASSLTGGSGGYTF	TGTGCCAGCAGTTTGACAGGGGGCTCGGGCGGCTACACCTTC
TRBV24-1	TRBJ2-7	TRBD1	once	CATSDSGQPYEQYF	TGTGCCACCAGTGATTCGGGACAGCCGTACGAGCAGTACTTC
TRBV18	TRBJ1-1	NA	few	CASSLENTEAFF	TGTGCCAGCTCACTAGAGAACACTGAAGCTTTCTTT
TRBV5-6	TRBJ2-7	TRBD1	NA	CASSLGQGLSYEQYF	TGTGCCAGCAGCTTGGGACAGGGTCTCTCCTACGAGCAGTACTTC
TRBV2	TRBJ2-7	TRBD1	NA	CASSGPGQFYEQYF	TGTGCCAGCAGTGGACCGGGACAGTTCTACGAGCAGTACTTC
TRBV9	TRBJ2-1	TRBD2	NA	CASSVAERGLHNEQFF	TGTGCCAGCAGCGTAGCCGAGCGGGGGCTCCACAATGAGCAGTTCTTC
TRBV27	TRBJ2-4	TRBD1	NA	CASTRQGDKNIQYF	TGTGCCAGCACACGACAGGGGGACAAAAACATTCAGTACTTC
TRBV7-2	TRBJ2-1	NA	few	CASSLAGVHVYNEQFF	TGTGCCAGCAGCTTGGCAGGCGTCCACGTCTACAATGAGCAGTTCTTC
TRBV2	TRBJ2-7	NA	NA	CASTPRTTFSYEQYF	TGTGCCAGCACCCCCCGGACTACCTTCTCCTACGAGCAGTACTTC
TRBV11-2	TRBJ2-7	NA	once	CASSLSPGSYEQYF	TGTGCCAGCAGCTTAAGCCCAGGCTCCTACGAGCAGTACTTC
TRBV27	TRBJ2-7	NA	NA	CASSLSAGNEQYF	TGTGCCAGCAGTTTATCGGCAGGGAACGAGCAGTACTTC
TRBV12-3/TRBV12-4	TRBJ1-5	NA	NA	CASSLHLGGNQPQHF	TGTGCCAGCAGTTTACACCTTGGGGGCAATCAGCCCCAGCATTTT
TRBV19	TRBJ2-3	TRBD2	NA	CASSTTSGRGTQYF	TGTGCCAGTAGTACAACTAGCGGGAGAGGCACGCAGTATTTT
TRBV9	TRBJ1-2	NA	NA	CASSVVPDRARGYTF	TGTGCCAGCAGCGTAGTCCCGGACAGAGCTCGGGGCTACACCTTC
TRBV5-1	TRBJ2-2	NA	NA	CASSDSPPGELFF	TGCGCCAGCAGTGATAGTCCTCCCGGGGAGCTGTTTTTT
TRBV19	TRBJ2-7	NA	NA	CASSIAASYSYEQYF	TGTGCCAGTAGTATTGCGGCGTCCTACTCCTACGAGCAGTACTTC